This T cell receptor beta chain was identified in a study of regulatory T cells in long-lasting Graves disease. For this clonotype: Its target is not known.

Construction of TCR beta libraries relied on iRepertoire HTBI primers and on Arm-PCR targeting CDR3 regions. One entry per CDR3 protein, called by TCRdb with MiXCR from the multiplex PCR reads. The sample has 450,000 to 600,000 distinct CDR3 sequences, around 15% seen once. Unmatched junction bases numbered 9, after V lost 2 bases and J lost 10 bases. The CDR3 has 16 amino acids. CDR1 and CDR2 from the germline V gene are MNHEY and SVGEGT. The time point denotes: newly diagnosed GD, antithyroid drugs for less than 3 months. PBMCs provided the RNA from which the TCR library was made. Broader study findings: Only peripheral blood was studied, not thyroid tissue.

This same sample was also taken into another study, of T cells in Graves' hyperthyroidism and ophthalmopathy. As that report states: The authors' 13 V-J model separated ophthalmopathy from stable hyperthyroidism.

This sequence joins TRBV6-2 or TRBV6-3 and TRBJ2-1, with 12 positions matching TRBD2. This clonotype was obtained from a man aged 40-49 years with Graves disease. The sequencing used peripheral blood mononuclear cells (PBMCs), collected at new diagnosis, from a patient treated with antithyroid drugs. This CDR3 reads CASSYSPTSGGLEQFF. DNA of the CDR3: TGTGCCAGCAGTTACAGCCCGACTAGCGGGGGTCTAGAGCAGTTCTTC.